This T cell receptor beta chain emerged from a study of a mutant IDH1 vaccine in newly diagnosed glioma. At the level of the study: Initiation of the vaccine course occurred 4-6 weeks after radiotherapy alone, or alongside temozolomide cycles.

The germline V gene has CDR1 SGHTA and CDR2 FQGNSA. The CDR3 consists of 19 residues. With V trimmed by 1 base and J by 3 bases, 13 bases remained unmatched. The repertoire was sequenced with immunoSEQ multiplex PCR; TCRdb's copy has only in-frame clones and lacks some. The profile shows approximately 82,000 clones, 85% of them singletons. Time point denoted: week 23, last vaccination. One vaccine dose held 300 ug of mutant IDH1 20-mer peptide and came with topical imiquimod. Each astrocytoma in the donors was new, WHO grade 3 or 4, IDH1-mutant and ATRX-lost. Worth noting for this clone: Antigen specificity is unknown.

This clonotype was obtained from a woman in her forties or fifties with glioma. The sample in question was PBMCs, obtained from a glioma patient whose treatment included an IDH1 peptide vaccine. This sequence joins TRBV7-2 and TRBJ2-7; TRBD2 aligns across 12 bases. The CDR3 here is CASSLVGGLAGSWGYEQYF. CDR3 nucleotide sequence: TGTGCCAGCAGCTTAGTAGGTGGACTAGCGGGGAGTTGGGGCTACGAGCAGTACTTC.